This entry lists 24 T cell receptor beta chains sequenced from one sample in a study of control samples from healthy donors and cancer patients (TCRdb year 2020). The method was the immunoSEQ multiplex PCR assay. The clones in this table, taken by TCRdb from immuneACCESS, are in-frame only. Not every clone is retained; where verified, under half of the shortfall comes from an unresolved V gene, and the cause of the rest is unknown. This sample lists around 200,000 clones; approximately 95% were detected once. The ten largest clones capture more than 1.4% of the sample. Material: blood. The receptors originated from a man aged 18 to 30 in good health.

This clone was seen only a few times. The rearrangement links TRBV19 to TRBJ2-7; TRBD1 matches at 7 bases. The germline gives CDR1 LNHDA, CDR2 SQIVND (reference sequence). V lost 5 bases, J lost 0 bases, and 10 bases stayed unmatched. This CDR3 has 16 residues. CDR3 sequence reads: CASSASRDRYSYEQYF. DNA for the CDR3: TGTGCCAGTAGTGCCTCCCGGGACAGATACTCCTACGAGCAGTACTTC.

The rearrangement uses TRBV27 and TRBJ1-3, with no clear D. Trimming removed 8 bases from V and 2 bases from J, with 10 bases in between. This CDR3 comprises 13 residues. From germline, CDR1 is MNHEY and CDR2 SMNVEV (reference sequence). The DNA for the CDR3 is TGTGCCAGCTGGGGTGCTGCTGGAAACACCATATATTTT. It is translated as CASWGAAGNTIYF.

The chain employs TRBV5-8 and TRBJ2-2, with D unclear. Germline V CDR1 and CDR2: SGHTS, YDEGEE. The V end lost 4 bases, the J end lost 4 bases, and 11 bases lay between the germline ends. The length of the CDR3 is 14 residues. Here the CDR3 reads CASSLLTPTGELFF. The CDR3 DNA reads as TGTGCCAGCAGCCTTCTGACTCCCACCGGGGAGCTGTTTTTT.

Worth noting for this clone: Other DNA sequences in this specimen translate into the identical CDR3. The chain uses TRBV18 and TRBJ1-4, with 7 bases lining up with TRBD1. Germline loops: CDR1 KGHSH, CDR2 LQKENI. Trimming cost V 5 bases and J 4 bases; bases outside gene matches: 1. The CDR3 contains 13 residues. CDR3 region: CASSRDSNEKLFF. The DNA for the CDR3 is TGTGCCAGCTCAAGGGACAGTAATGAAAAACTGTTTTTT. Full variable domain (remainder filled in from reference TRBV18 and TRBJ1-4): NAGVMQNPRHLVRRRGQEARLRCSPMKGHSHVYWYRQLPEEGLKFMVYLQKENIIDESGMPKERFSAEFPKEGPSILRIQQVVRGDSAAYFCASSRDSNEKLFFGSGTQLSVL.

The chain carries TRBV28 and TRBJ2-7, with 12 bases lining up with TRBD2. The ends lost 5 bases at V and 4 bases at J; junction bases unmatched: 6. The length of the CDR3 is 15 residues. The V gene's germline CDR1 is MDHEN and CDR2 SYDVKM. The CDR3 loop is CASSPLAGGRYEQYF. CDR3 bases: TGTGCCAGCAGTCCCCTAGCGGGGGGGCGTTACGAGCAGTACTTC.

The chain recombines TRBV7-9 with TRBJ2-1, with 7 positions matching TRBD1. Germline trimming cut 1 base from V and 5 bases from J; bases unmatched to any gene: 8. Germline lookup yields CDR1 SEHNR and CDR2 FQNEAQ (reference sequence). This CDR3 contains 16 residues. CDR3 in amino acids: CASSLGLGQYNNEQFF. The CDR3 coding sequence is TGTGCCAGCAGCTTAGGCTTGGGACAGTACAACAATGAGCAGTTCTTC.

This chain links TRBV27 with TRBJ2-2; perhaps TRBD2 as D (6 bases). The CDR3 is made up of 14 amino acids. The V gene's germline CDR1 is MNHEY and CDR2 SMNVEV (reference sequence). Trimming removed 8 bases at V and 2 bases at J, with 12 bases between. CDR3: CASGDGGNTGELFF. The DNA for the CDR3 is TGTGCCAGCGGAGACGGGGGAAACACCGGGGAGCTGTTTTTT.

The chain links TRBV4-2 to TRBJ1-4, with 11 nucleotides matching TRBD1. The germline V gene has CDR1 LGHNA and CDR2 YNFKEQ. CDR3 length: 16 residues. Losses at the gene ends were 4 bases for V and 7 bases for J; bases not matched to a gene: 8. The CDR3 is CASSLLPGTGGEKLFF. CDR3 nucleotides: TGTGCCAGCAGCCTCTTGCCCGGGACAGGGGGTGAAAAACTGTTTTTT.

This sequence joins TRBV14 and TRBJ1-5; D perhaps matches TRBD1 (5 bases). The CDR3 consists of 12 residues. Looked up from germline, CDR1 is SGHDN and CDR2 is FVKESK. V gave up 3 bases and J gave up 9 bases, with 9 bases separating them. CDR3 region: CASSQGQGPQHF. DNA for the CDR3: TGTGCCAGCAGCCAGGGGCAGGGGCCCCAGCATTTT.

This chain links TRBV24-1 with TRBJ2-3; 8 bases match TRBD2. The V and J ends lost 4 bases and 1 base, in that order; junction bases with no gene match: 6. The CDR3 length is 16 residues. The V gene's germline CDR1 is KGHDR and CDR2 SFDVKD. The CDR3 protein is CATSETSAVRTDTQYF. The CDR3 DNA follows: TGTGCCACCAGTGAGACTAGCGCCGTCCGCACAGATACGCAGTATTTT.

This chain connects TRBV4-1 to TRBJ2-7; D is unresolved. Trimming took 0 bases from V and 3 from J, leaving 6 bases between them. CDR3 length equals 13 residues. Germline V gene lookup returns CDR1 MGHRA and CDR2 YSYEKL. The DNA for the CDR3 is TGCGCCAGCAGCCAAGAGGTGGACTACGAGCAGTACTTC. It specifies CASSQEVDYEQYF.

The chain uses TRBV20-1 and TRBJ2-5, with a tentative D call TRBD1 (5 bases). CDR1 DFQATT and CDR2 SNEGSKA come from the germline V gene (reference sequence). Between the trimmed V and J ends, which lost 3 bases and 4 bases, there was a span of 12 bases. This CDR3 has 13 residues. CDR3: CSASSQGGETQYF. CDR3 coding DNA: TGCAGTGCTAGTTCCCAGGGTGGAGAGACCCAGTACTTC.

This clone was found once. This chain joins TRBV5-1 and TRBJ2-1; either TRBD1 or TRBD2 may fit D (5 bases each). Germline CDR1 is SGHRS and CDR2 is YFSETQ. The CDR3 is made up of 15 amino acids. The germline V and J ends were trimmed by 4 bases and 7 bases, with 18 bases remaining between them. Here the CDR3 reads CASSLGGTERNEQFF. DNA for the CDR3: TGCGCCAGCAGCCTGGGTGGGACGGAGAGAAATGAGCAGTTCTTC.

V usage is TRBV6-4 and J usage is TRBJ1-4; D not resolved. Germline V CDR1 and CDR2: MRHNA, SNTAGT. Deletions cut 6 bases from V and 7 bases from J, with 15 bases between. The CDR3 has 14 residues. CDR3 DNA sequence: TGTGCCAGCAGGCGGACTTCGGGGAGTGAAAAACTGTTTTTT. This sequence encodes CASRRTSGSEKLFF.

V usage is TRBV4-1 and J usage is TRBJ1-1; D remains ambiguous. From germline, CDR1 is MGHRA and CDR2 YSYEKL. The CDR3 is 13 amino acids. Trimming shortened V by 4 bases and J by 1 base, and 7 bases separated the two germline ends. The chain's CDR3 is CASSRGANTEAFF. CDR3 DNA: TGCGCCAGCAGCCGGGGAGCGAACACTGAAGCTTTCTTT.

This chain uses TRBV24-1 with TRBJ2-3; 8 bases map to TRBD1. Germline V gene data show CDR1 as KGHDR and CDR2 as SFDVKD. J was trimmed by 0 bases and V by 3 bases; bases with no gene match: 4. The CDR3 runs 16 residues. In DNA form, the CDR3 reads TGTGCCACCAGTGATCATGGACAGGGAAGCACAGATACGCAGTATTTT. This encodes CATSDHGQGSTDTQYF.

This clone was detected only a few times. This chain links TRBV5-1 with TRBJ2-4, with 7 bases fitting TRBD2. Germline V gene data show CDR1 as SGHRS and CDR2 as YFSETQ. The CDR3 has 17 amino acids. After removal of 4 bases from V and 3 bases from J, the junction contained 13 bases not matched to a gene. CDR3 bases: TGCGCCAGCAGCCTGTGGGACGAAGGGAGGGACAAAAACATTCAGTACTTC. Its protein product is CASSLWDEGRDKNIQYF.

This sequence joins TRBV2 and TRBJ2-1; 11 nucleotides line up with TRBD2. The CDR3 runs 14 residues. Germline V gene sequence: CDR1 SNHLY, CDR2 FYNNEI. V was clipped by 8 bases and J by 4 bases; unmatched bases: 4. CDR3 in amino acids: CASGVAGGYNEQFF. In DNA, the CDR3 is TGTGCCAGCGGCGTAGCGGGGGGGTACAATGAGCAGTTCTTC.

The count of this clone is one. Here the CDR3 reads CASSWRGSGNNSPLHF. CDR3 in DNA: TGTGCCAGCAGCTGGAGGGGGTCAGGGAATAATTCACCCCTCCACTTT. This chain links TRBV28 with TRBJ1-6; possibly TRBD1 for D (6 bases). Trimming removed 6 bases at V and 5 bases at J, with 17 bases between. The V gene's germline CDR1 is MDHEN and CDR2 SYDVKM. The CDR3 covers 16 residues.

This clone was counted between two and nine times. The chain combines TRBV10-2 with TRBJ2-7; maybe TRBD1 (6 bases). The germline V and J ends were trimmed by 6 bases and 1 base, with 13 bases remaining between them. The germline V gene has CDR1 WSHSY and CDR2 SAAADI. This CDR3 region has 14 residues. The CDR3 sequence: CASRTGPDSYEQYF. The CDR3 DNA reads TGCGCCAGCAGGACAGGTCCAGATTCCTACGAGCAGTACTTC.

This chain uses TRBV25-1 with TRBJ1-6; 7 bases are a match to TRBD1. This CDR3 has 15 amino acids. Germline V CDR1 and CDR2: MGHDK, SYGVNS. J was trimmed by 6 bases and V by 7 bases; bases with no gene match: 9. Here the CDR3 DNA reads TGTGCCAGCACCCAACAGGACAGGTCTAATTCACCCCTCCACTTT. It yields the protein CASTQQDRSNSPLHF.

The chain links TRBV30 to TRBJ1-1; 11 bases fit TRBD1. The CDR3 loop spans 14 amino acids. Germline CDR1 GTSNPN, CDR2 SVGIG (reference sequence). The trim removed 4 bases at V and 5 bases at J, leaving 6 bases unmatched. In DNA form, the CDR3 reads TGTGCCTGGACTTTCCGGGACAGGGGGACTGAAGCTTTCTTT. It translates to CAWTFRDRGTEAFF.

The rearrangement links TRBV14 to TRBJ2-1; D is perhaps TRBD2 (6 bases). Germline CDR1 and CDR2: SGHDN and FVKESK. V lost 2 bases, J lost 2 bases, and 28 bases lay in between. This CDR3 is 21 amino acids long. CDR3 residues: CASSQFPLPRSGPIPYNEQFF. DNA for the CDR3: TGTGCCAGCAGCCAATTCCCCCTCCCCCGGAGCGGGCCGATCCCCTACAATGAGCAGTTCTTC. Looking up the rest from reference TRBV14 and TRBJ2-1 gives the full variable domain: EAGVTQFPSHSVIEKGQTVTLRCDPISGHDNLYWYRRVMGKEIKFLLHFVKESKQDESGMPNNRFLAERTGGTYSTLKVQPAELEDSGVYFCASSQFPLPRSGPIPYNEQFFGPGTRLTVL.

This chain connects TRBV27 to TRBJ1-1; D may be TRBD1 (5 bases). CDR1 is MNHEY, CDR2 SMNVEV, per germline (reference sequence). Trimming shortened V by 5 bases and J by 4 bases, and 11 bases separated the two germline ends. The CDR3 sequence is 13 residues long. The CDR3 region has the DNA TGTGCCAGCAGTCAGGGAAAGGGCACTGAAGCTTTCTTT. Protein: CASSQGKGTEAFF.